This T cell receptor beta chain stems from a study of T-cell reconstitution after alpha-beta-depleted transplantation in children (dated by TCRdb to 2016 to 2018). About the study as a whole: T-cell immune reconstitution after TCRalphabeta/CD19-depleted allogeneic hematopoietic cell transplantation in children was quantitatively tracked in the study by means of TCR repertoire profiling.

Here V drops 4 bases and J drops 2 bases, and the junction holds 20 bases not matched to any gene. The CDR3 numbers 20 residues from cysteine through phenylalanine. Only the CDR3 portion is preserved as DNA: 60 bases, with reading frame beginning at the first base. CDR1 and CDR2 (SGHVS, FQNEAQ) derive from the germline V gene. Explained via the paper, the treatment or condition label denotes: allogeneic hematopoietic cell transplantation with graft depleted of TCRalphabeta T cells and CD19 B cells. TCRalphabeta/CD19-depleted allogeneic hematopoietic cell grafts were given to the transplant recipients, all of whom were children. About this clonotype: No cognate antigen has been identified for it. No base quality values were provided; no much bigger clone lies one nucleotide off.

General conclusions and limits of the study: In some patients, high TCRbeta diversity at day 60 was attributed to recipient T cells and intrathymic progenitors that had survived conditioning. Over the following months the frequencies of hyperexpanded clones went down, and after one year T-cell counts and TCRbeta diversity were mostly credited to newly produced T cells. Apparently early alphabetaT-cell count recovery about two months after transplant reportedly relied on only several hundred rapidly expanded clones derived from non-depleted graft cells.

Library preparation was by PCR. TCRdb shows the sequencer as Illumina HiSeq 2500. TCR libraries were prepared with molecular barcoding, using unique molecular identifiers to normalize TCRbeta repertoire quantification. The public reads were reprocessed in TCRdb via fastp at Q25 and MiXCR, keeping in-frame beta chains. Entries that share a CDR3 protein sequence are merged under the most common genes and DNA. Here the sample has around 800,000 distinct CDR3 sequences; roughly 15% occur a single time. The top ten clones comprise approximately 5% of the sample. Source: PBMCs, mostly from graft donor cells, taken 360 days after TCRalphabeta/CD19-depleted stem cell transplant. The V gene is TRBV7-8 and the J gene is TRBJ2-3; 8 bases in the middle match TRBD2. The receptor's source is a male patient younger than 18 who had a stem cell transplant for acute lymphoblastic leukemia, so the T cells may come from the graft donor. CDR3 region: CASSSLHSGTLKLITDTQYF. At the DNA level, the sequence is TGTGCCAGCAGCTCCCTGCATAGCGGGACTCTCAAACTCATCACAGATACGCAGTATTTT.